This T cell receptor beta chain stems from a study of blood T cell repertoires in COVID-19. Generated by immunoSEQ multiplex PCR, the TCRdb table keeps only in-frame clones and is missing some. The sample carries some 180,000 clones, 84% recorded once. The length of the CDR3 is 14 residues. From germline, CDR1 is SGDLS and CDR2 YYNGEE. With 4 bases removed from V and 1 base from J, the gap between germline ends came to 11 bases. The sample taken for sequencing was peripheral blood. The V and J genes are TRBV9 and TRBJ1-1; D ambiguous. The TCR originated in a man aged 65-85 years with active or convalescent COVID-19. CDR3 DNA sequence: TGTGCCAGCAGCCCCACAGTCACGAACACTGAAGCTTTCTTT. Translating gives CASSPTVTNTEAFF.